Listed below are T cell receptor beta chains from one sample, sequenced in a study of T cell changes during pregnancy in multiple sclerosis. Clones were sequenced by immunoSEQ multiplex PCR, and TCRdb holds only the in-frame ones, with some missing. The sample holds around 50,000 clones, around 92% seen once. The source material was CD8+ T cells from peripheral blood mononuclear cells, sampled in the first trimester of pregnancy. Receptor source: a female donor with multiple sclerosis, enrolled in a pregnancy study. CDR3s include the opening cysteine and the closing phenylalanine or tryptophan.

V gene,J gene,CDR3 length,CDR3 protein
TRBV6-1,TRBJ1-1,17,CASSEGQGVVSNTEAFF
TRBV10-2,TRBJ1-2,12,CASSEEGTSYTF
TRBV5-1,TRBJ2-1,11,CATAEGNEQFF
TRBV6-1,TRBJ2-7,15,CASSEWTGGTYEQYF
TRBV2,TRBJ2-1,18,CASRAGTSGRIISNEQFF
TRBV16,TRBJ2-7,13,CASSGTGTYEQYF
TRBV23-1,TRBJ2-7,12,CASSQSSDEQYF
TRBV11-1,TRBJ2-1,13,CADGRGGNNEQFF
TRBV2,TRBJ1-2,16,CASSKSGTGDFYGYTF
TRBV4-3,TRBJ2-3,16,CASSPWTSPLTDTQYF
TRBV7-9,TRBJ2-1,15,CASSLRLAGENEQFF
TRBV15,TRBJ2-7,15,CATSRGRGEGAAQYF
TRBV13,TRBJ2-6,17,CASSLVGGPSGANVLTF
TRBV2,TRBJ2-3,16,CASTTPGGGMGDTQYF
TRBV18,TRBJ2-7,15,CASSLPGQGLYEQYF
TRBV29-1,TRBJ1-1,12,CSVEWGYTEAFF
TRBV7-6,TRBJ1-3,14,CASSLKESGNTIYF
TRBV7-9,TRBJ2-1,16,CASSLVEQGVFNEQFF
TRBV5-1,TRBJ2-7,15,CASSLDRGRSYEQYF
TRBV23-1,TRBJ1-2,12,CASTPQTGGYTF
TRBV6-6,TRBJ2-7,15,CASSLQGTGWNEQYF
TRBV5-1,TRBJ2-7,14,CASSFKGLGDEQYF
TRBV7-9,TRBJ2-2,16,CASSLGTGTSTGELFF
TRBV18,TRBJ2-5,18,CASSPWVGAVSHQETQYF
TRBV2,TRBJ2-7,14,CASSDPGGAYEQYF
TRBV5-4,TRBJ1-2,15,CASTTEEQGAGGYTF
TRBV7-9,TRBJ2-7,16,CASCTRGHRATYEQYF
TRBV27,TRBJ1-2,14,CASSPWTGAGGYTF
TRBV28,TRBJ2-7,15,CASSAPGQGFPEQYF
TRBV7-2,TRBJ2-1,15,CASSLWDTDYNEQFF
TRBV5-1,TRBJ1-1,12,CASSFGGTEAFF
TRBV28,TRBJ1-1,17,CASSSDRGGFMNTEAFF
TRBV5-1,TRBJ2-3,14,CASSWTSIPDTQYF
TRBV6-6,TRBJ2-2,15,CASSYSLGSTGELFF
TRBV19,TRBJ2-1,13,CASRDRGLNEQFF
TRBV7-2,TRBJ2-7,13,CASSLTGSGEQYF
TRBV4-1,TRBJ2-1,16,CASSQIGGARGDEQFF
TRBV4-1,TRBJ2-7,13,CASSQGTDYEQYF
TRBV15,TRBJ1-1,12,CATSIDRVEAFF
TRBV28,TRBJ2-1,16,CASSPTGTGPTNEQFF
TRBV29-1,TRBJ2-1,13,CSVTGSSYNEQFF
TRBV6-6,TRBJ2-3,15,CASSLAGGRTDTQYF
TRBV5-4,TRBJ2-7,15,CASSSTGMGVGEQYF
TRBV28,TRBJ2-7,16,CASSRTSGPDPYEQYF
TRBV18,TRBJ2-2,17,CASSPGKNRGPTGELFF
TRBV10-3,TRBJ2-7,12,CAISAEDYEQYF
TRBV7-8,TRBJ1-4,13,CASSPSGNEKLFF
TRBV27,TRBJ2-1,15,CASTPGGTGQGEQFF
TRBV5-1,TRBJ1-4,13,CASSFGDNEKLFF
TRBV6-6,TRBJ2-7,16,CASSQLPRDRAYEQYF